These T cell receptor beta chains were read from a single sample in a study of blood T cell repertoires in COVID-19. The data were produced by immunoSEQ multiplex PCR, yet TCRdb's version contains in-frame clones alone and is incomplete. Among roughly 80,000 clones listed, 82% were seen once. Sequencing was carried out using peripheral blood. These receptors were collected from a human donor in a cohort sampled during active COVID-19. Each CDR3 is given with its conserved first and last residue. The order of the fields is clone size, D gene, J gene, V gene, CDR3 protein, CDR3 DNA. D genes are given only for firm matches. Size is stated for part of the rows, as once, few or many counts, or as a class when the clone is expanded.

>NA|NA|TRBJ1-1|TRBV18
CASSPLGQNTEAFF
TGTGCCAGCTCACCGCTCGGACAGAACACTGAAGCTTTCTTT
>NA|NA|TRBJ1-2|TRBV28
CATTLGGGENYGYTF
TGTGCCACCACACTTGGTGGTGGAGAAAACTATGGCTACACCTTC
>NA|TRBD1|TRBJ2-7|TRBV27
CASSLGKTGTGEQYF
TGTGCCAGCAGTTTAGGGAAGACAGGGACGGGCGAGCAGTACTTC
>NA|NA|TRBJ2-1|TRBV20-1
CSDWTDNEQFF
TGCAGTGATTGGACAGACAATGAGCAGTTCTTC
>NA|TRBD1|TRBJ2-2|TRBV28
CASSLDRLGTGELFF
TGTGCCAGCAGTTTGGACAGGCTGGGCACCGGGGAGCTGTTTTTT
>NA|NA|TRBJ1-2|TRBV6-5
CASRTGQDLYGYTF
TGTGCCAGCAGGACCGGACAAGACCTCTATGGCTACACCTTC
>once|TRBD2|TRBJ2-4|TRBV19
CASSALAGGLAKNIQYF
TGTGCCAGTAGTGCCTTAGCGGGGGGACTAGCCAAAAACATTCAGTACTTC
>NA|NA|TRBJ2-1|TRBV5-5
CASISQSGLQFF
TGTGCCAGCATCTCCCAATCAGGGCTCCAGTTCTTC
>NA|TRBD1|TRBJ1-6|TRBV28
CASRWDSSTYNSPLHF
TGTGCCAGCCGATGGGACAGTTCCACTTATAATTCACCCCTCCACTTT
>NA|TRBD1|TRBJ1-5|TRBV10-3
CAISDGQAKPQHF
TGTGCCATCAGTGACGGACAGGCTAAGCCCCAGCATTTT
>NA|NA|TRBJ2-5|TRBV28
CASSLGGTQYF
TGTGCCAGCAGTCTGGGGGGGACCCAGTACTTC
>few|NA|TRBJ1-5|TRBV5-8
CASSLERMSNQPQHF
TGTGCCAGCAGCTTGGAGCGGATGAGCAATCAGCCCCAGCATTTT
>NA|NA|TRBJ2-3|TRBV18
CASSPGLGGDDTQYF
TGTGCCAGCTCACCCGGACTAGGGGGAGATGATACGCAGTATTTT
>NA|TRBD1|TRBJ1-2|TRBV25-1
CASSGQGRSYGYTF
TGTGCCAGCAGTGGACAGGGGCGCAGCTATGGCTACACCTTC
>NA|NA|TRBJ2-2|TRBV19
CASSMRVSRELFF
TGTGCCAGTAGTATGCGGGTTTCGAGGGAGCTGTTTTTT
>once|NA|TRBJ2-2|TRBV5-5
CASSSYTGTTGELFF
TGTGCCAGCAGCTCTTATACCGGGACAACTGGGGAGCTGTTTTTT
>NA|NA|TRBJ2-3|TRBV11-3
CASSFGRGTDTQYF
TGTGCCAGCAGCTTCGGCAGGGGCACAGATACGCAGTATTTT
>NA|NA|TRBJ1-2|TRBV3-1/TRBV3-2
CASSQGRVDGYTF
TGTGCCAGCAGCCAAGGCAGGGTGGATGGCTACACCTTC
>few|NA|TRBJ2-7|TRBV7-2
CASSLGLHSYEQYF
TGTGCCAGCAGCTTGGGACTGCACTCCTACGAGCAGTACTTC
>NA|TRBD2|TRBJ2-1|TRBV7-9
CASSPSGGWNEQFF
TGTGCCAGCAGTCCCAGCGGGGGGTGGAATGAGCAGTTCTTC
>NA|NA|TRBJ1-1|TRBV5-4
CASSLEARAATTTEAFF
TGTGCCAGCAGCTTGGAGGCCAGGGCTGCCACAACCACTGAAGCTTTCTTT
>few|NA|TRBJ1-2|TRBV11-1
CASSLEDQGLGYTF
TGTGCCAGCAGCTTAGAAGATCAGGGGTTGGGCTACACCTTC
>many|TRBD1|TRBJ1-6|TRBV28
CASSSSGTADSPLHF
TGTGCCAGCAGTTCCTCCGGGACAGCAGATTCACCCCTCCACTTT
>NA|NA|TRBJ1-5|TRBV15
CATSRDLHLMAQPQHF
TGTGCCACCAGCAGAGATCTGCACCTTATGGCTCAGCCCCAGCATTTT
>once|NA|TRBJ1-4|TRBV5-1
CASSFQGPSNEKLFF
TGCGCCAGCAGCTTCCAGGGGCCCTCTAATGAAAAACTGTTTTTT
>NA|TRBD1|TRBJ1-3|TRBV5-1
CASSGTGVGNTIYF
TGCGCCAGCAGCGGCACAGGGGTTGGAAACACCATATATTTT